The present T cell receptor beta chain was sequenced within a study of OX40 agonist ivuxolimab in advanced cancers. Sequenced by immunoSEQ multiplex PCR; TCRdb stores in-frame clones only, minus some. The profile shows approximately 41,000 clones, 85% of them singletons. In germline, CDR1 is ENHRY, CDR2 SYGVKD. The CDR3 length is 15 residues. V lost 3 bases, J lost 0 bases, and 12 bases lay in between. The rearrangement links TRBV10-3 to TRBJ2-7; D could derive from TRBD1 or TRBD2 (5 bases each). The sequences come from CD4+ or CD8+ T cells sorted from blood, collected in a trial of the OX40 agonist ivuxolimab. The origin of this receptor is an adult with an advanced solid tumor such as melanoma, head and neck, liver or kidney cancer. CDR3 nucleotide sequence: TGTGCCATCAGTGATAGGGCAGGGAGCTCCTACGAGCAGTACTTC. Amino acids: CAISDRAGSSYEQYF.